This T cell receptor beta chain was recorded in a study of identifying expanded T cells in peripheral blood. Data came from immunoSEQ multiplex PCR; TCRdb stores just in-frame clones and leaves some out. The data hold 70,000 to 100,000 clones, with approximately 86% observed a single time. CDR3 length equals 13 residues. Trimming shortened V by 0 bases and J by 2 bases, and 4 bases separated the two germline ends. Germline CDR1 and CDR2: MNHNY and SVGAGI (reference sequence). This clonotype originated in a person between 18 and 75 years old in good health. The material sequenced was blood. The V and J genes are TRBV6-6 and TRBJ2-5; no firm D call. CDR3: CASSYSVQETQYF. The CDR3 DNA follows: TGTGCCAGCAGTTACTCTGTTCAAGAGACCCAGTACTTC.